The 22 T cell receptor beta chains presented below share a single source sample, sequenced in a study of T-cell reconstitution after alpha-beta-depleted transplantation in children. Using unique molecular identifiers, the investigators prepared the TCRbeta library. A single record per CDR3 protein comes from TCRdb applying MiXCR to the PCR reads. The sample holds about 460,000 distinct CDR3 sequences, about 12% seen once. Sample: PBMCs from the stem cell graft donor, taken from the stem cell graft. These receptors were collected from a human donor who donated a stem cell graft to a child with combined immunodeficiency.

This clonotype has a handful of counts. The V and J genes are TRBV15 and TRBJ2-7; TRBD1 aligns across 10 bases. The CDR3 consists of 18 residues. The trim removed 0 bases at V and 3 bases at J, leaving 11 bases unmatched. The germline V gene encodes CDR1 LNHNV and CDR2 YYDKDF (reference sequence). The DNA for the CDR3 is TGTGCCACCAGCAGAGAACGACCGGGACAGGGGAATATCTACGAGCAGTACTTC. It is translated as CATSRERPGQGNIYEQYF.

This chain connects TRBV7-2 to TRBJ1-5; D call uncertain. CDR3 length: 14 amino acids. Germline V gives CDR1 SGHTA, CDR2 FQGNSA. Trimming left V 2 bases short and J 6 bases short, with 11 bases between. CDR3: CASSLSPGSQPQHF. The DNA for the CDR3 is TGTGCCAGCAGCTTATCTCCAGGTTCTCAGCCCCAGCATTTT.

V usage is TRBV30 and J usage is TRBJ1-1; D might be TRBD1 (6 bases). The CDR3 runs 15 residues. V lost 7 bases and J lost 0, with 18 bases in between. The V gene's germline CDR1 is GTSNPN and CDR2 SVGIG (reference sequence). The CDR3 sequence: CALDPGTQMNTEAFF. CDR3 nucleotide sequence: TGTGCCTTAGACCCCGGGACACAGATGAACACTGAAGCTTTCTTT.

This clonotype was detected only a few times. The V and J genes are TRBV7-6 and TRBJ2-7, with 11 bases aligning to TRBD2. The CDR3 contains 14 residues. Germline trimming cut 2 bases from V and 7 bases from J; bases unmatched to any gene: 4. Per the germline V gene, CDR1 is SGHVS and CDR2 is FNYEAQ. The chain's CDR3 is CASSLLLAGVEQYF. In nucleotides, the CDR3 is TGTGCCAGCAGCTTATTACTAGCGGGAGTTGAGCAGTACTTC.

This clonotype occurred a few times. The CDR3 here is CASSRKSTDTQYF. The CDR3 coding sequence is TGTGCCAGCAGCCGCAAAAGTACAGATACGCAGTATTTT. The J gene is TRBJ2-3, the V gene TRBV3-1; no firm D call. The length of the CDR3 is 13 residues. V was trimmed by 4 bases and J by 3 bases, leaving 8 bases between them. CDR1 LGHDT and CDR2 YNNKEL come from the germline V gene (reference sequence).

This clonotype has at least ten counts. The J gene is TRBJ2-3, the V gene TRBV20-1; 9 nucleotides agree with TRBD1. The V gene's germline CDR1 is DFQATT and CDR2 SNEGSKA (reference sequence). The V segment lost 1 base and the J segment 3 bases; nucleotides outside the gene matches: 8. The CDR3 contains 16 residues. CDR3 region: CSARVFGQGKTDTQYF. In DNA form, the CDR3 reads TGCAGTGCTAGAGTGTTTGGACAGGGGAAGACAGATACGCAGTATTTT.

This clonotype was observed at least ten times. CDR3 protein: CSARDEGGVPGVAFF. The CDR3 DNA reads as TGCAGTGCTAGAGATGAGGGGGGGGTCCCCGGGGTGGCTTTCTTT. The chain is built from TRBV20-1 and TRBJ1-1; tentative D call: TRBD1 (6 bases). Germline values: CDR1 DFQATT, CDR2 SNEGSKA (reference sequence). Trimming took off 0 bases at V and 11 bases at J, with 22 bases between the two ends. The CDR3 contains 15 residues.

This clonotype was seen at least ten times. The chain links TRBV9 to TRBJ2-5; tentatively, D is TRBD1 or TRBD2 (6 bases each). The V and J ends lost 0 bases and 5 bases respectively, with 14 bases between them. CDR3 length: 15 residues. Germline CDR1 reads SGDLS; CDR2 reads YYNGEE. CDR3 sequence (DNA): TGTGCCAGCAGCGTAGAGGGGGGCGAGTTTGAGACCCAGTACTTC. Translation: CASSVEGGEFETQYF.

This clonotype has more than one count but fewer than ten. V gene TRBV5-4 combines with J gene TRBJ2-3; D may be TRBD1 (6 bases). Trimming removed 4 bases at V and 0 bases at J, with 12 bases between. The length of the CDR3 is 15 residues. In germline, CDR1 is SGHNT, CDR2 YYREEE (reference sequence). The CDR3 DNA reads as TGTGCCAGCAGCCCGATGGGGACAAGCACAGATACGCAGTATTTT. Amino acids: CASSPMGTSTDTQYF.

V gene TRBV7-9 combines with J gene TRBJ2-3; 9 nucleotides match TRBD2. The V gene's germline CDR1 is SEHNR and CDR2 FQNEAQ (reference sequence). Trimming cost V 3 bases and J 1 base; bases outside gene matches: 8. This CDR3 region has 17 residues. The CDR3 sequence: CASSLGPGLARTDTQYF. The CDR3 DNA follows: TGTGCCAGCAGCTTGGGTCCGGGACTAGCCCGCACAGATACGCAGTATTTT. Together with reference TRBV7-9 and TRBJ2-3, the CDR3 gives the full variable domain: DTGVSQNPRHKITKRGQNVTFRCDPISEHNRLYWYRQTLGQGPEFLTYFQNEAQLEKSRLLSDRFSAERPKGSFSTLEIQRTEQGDSAMYLCASSLGPGLARTDTQYFGPGTRLTVL.

This clonotype was seen a handful of times. The chain combines TRBV6-1 with TRBJ2-7, with D perhaps being TRBD1 or TRBD2 (5 bases each). Trimming shortened V by 6 bases and J by 1 base, and 13 bases separated the two germline ends. CDR1 MNHNS and CDR2 SASEGT come from the germline V gene. This CDR3 contains 14 residues. CDR3 amino acids: CASRRVAGSYEQYF. The CDR3 DNA sequence: TGTGCCAGCAGGAGGGTGGCAGGGTCCTACGAGCAGTACTTC.

This clonotype was picked up a small number of times. The rearrangement links TRBV12-3 or TRBV12-4 to TRBJ1-2; 8 positions agree with TRBD1. The V gene end was trimmed by 5 bases and the J gene end by 8 bases; junction bases not matched to a gene: 13. The CDR3 is made up of 15 amino acids. The CDR3 nucleotides read TGTGCCAGCAGTCTCAACGACAGGGGTACGGGAGGCTACACCTTC. Amino acid sequence: CASSLNDRGTGGYTF.

The chain carries TRBV12-3 or TRBV12-4 and TRBJ1-1; D is perhaps TRBD1 (6 bases). The CDR3 totals 16 residues. The V gene lost 1 base and the J gene lost 3 bases, with 15 bases spanning the gap. CDR3 sequence reads: CASSLGGPGEDTEAFF. DNA of the CDR3: TGTGCCAGCAGTTTAGGGGGGCCAGGGGAGGACACTGAAGCTTTCTTT.

This clonotype occurred a few times. V usage is TRBV20-1 and J usage is TRBJ2-7, with a tentative D call TRBD1 (5 bases). The CDR3 extends over 15 amino acids. The V end lost 3 bases, the J end lost 0 bases, and 15 bases lay between the germline ends. Germline V gene data show CDR1 as DFQATT and CDR2 as SNEGSKA (reference sequence). CDR3 DNA sequence: TGCAGTGCTAGGGCACGGACACCCAGCTCCTACGAGCAGTACTTC. This codes for CSARARTPSSYEQYF.

This clonotype was detected only a few times. V and J are TRBV11-2 and TRBJ2-7; D remains unclear. V shed 5 bases and J shed 7 bases, with 21 bases lying between them. The CDR3 runs to 15 residues. The germline V gene encodes CDR1 SGHAT and CDR2 FQNNGV. This CDR3 is CASSLEGLSPGEQYF. The CDR3 DNA reads TGTGCCAGCAGCCTCGAAGGGCTGAGCCCGGGTGAGCAGTACTTC.

The genes are TRBV10-3 and TRBJ2-7, with 11 bases aligning to TRBD1. The CDR3 has 15 residues. Germline V gene data show CDR1 as ENHRY and CDR2 as SYGVKD. V lost 4 bases to trimming and J lost 2 bases; unmatched junction nucleotides: 4. CDR3 bases: TGTGCCATCAGTGTAAAGGGACAGGGGGCCTACGAGCAGTACTTC. Translating gives CAISVKGQGAYEQYF.

The rearrangement links TRBV7-2 to TRBJ1-1, with D perhaps matching TRBD1 (6 bases). The CDR3 sequence is 13 residues long. Germline V gives CDR1 SGHTA, CDR2 FQGNSA. V lost 0 bases and J lost 11, with 13 bases in between. CDR3 region: CASSLATGAGAFF. The DNA of the CDR3 is TGTGCCAGCAGCTTAGCGACGGGGGCGGGGGCTTTCTTT. The full variable domain, rest sourced from reference TRBV7-2 and TRBJ1-1, is GAGVSQSPSNKVTEKGKDVELRCDPISGHTALYWYRQSLGQGLEFLIYFQGNSAPDKSGLPSDRFSAERTGGSVSTLTIQRTQQEDSAVYLCASSLATGAGAFFGQGTRLTVV.

The table lists this clonotype with a few counts. The CDR3 bases are TGCGCCAGCAGCACCGGGACAGGGGGCTGGAATGAGCAGTTCTTC. Protein product: CASSTGTGGWNEQFF. The chain employs TRBV5-1 and TRBJ2-1; 12 nucleotides match TRBD1. V lost 4 bases, J lost 7 bases, and 6 bases stayed unmatched. The CDR3 totals 15 residues. Germline loops: CDR1 SGHRS, CDR2 YFSETQ.

The table lists this clonotype with a few counts. V and J are TRBV20-1 and TRBJ2-1; 15 bases agree with TRBD2. The CDR3 covers 16 residues. The germline gives CDR1 DFQATT, CDR2 SNEGSKA (reference sequence). The trim removed 1 base at V and 5 bases at J, leaving 3 bases unmatched. In nucleotides, the CDR3 is TGCAGTGCTAGAGCGGGACTAGCGGGGGGCCACAATGAGCAGTTCTTC. It encodes CSARAGLAGGHNEQFF.

This clonotype was seen a handful of times. J is TRBJ2-5 and V is TRBV14; D gene uncertain. Trimming left V 0 bases short and J 3 bases short, with 17 bases between. The CDR3 runs to 17 residues. From germline, CDR1 is SGHDN and CDR2 FVKESK. The CDR3 region is CASSQDIAGVGKETQYF. As DNA, the CDR3 is TGTGCCAGCAGCCAAGATATCGCTGGGGTGGGGAAAGAGACCCAGTACTTC. The variable domain in full, with the rest retrieved from reference TRBV14 and TRBJ2-5, is EAGVTQFPSHSVIEKGQTVTLRCDPISGHDNLYWYRRVMGKEIKFLLHFVKESKQDESGMPNNRFLAERTGGTYSTLKVQPAELEDSGVYFCASSQDIAGVGKETQYFGPGTRLLVL.

This clonotype was detected a few times. This chain joins TRBV4-3 and TRBJ2-5; TRBD2 is a possible D gene (6 bases). V shed 1 base and J shed 4 bases, with 13 bases lying between them. Germline CDR1 LGHNA, CDR2 YSLEER. The CDR3 runs to 15 residues. Here the CDR3 DNA reads TGCGCCAGCAGCCAAGTAGGGGTGGGGGGAGAGACCCAGTACTTC. Encoded protein: CASSQVGVGGETQYF.

This clonotype has only a few counts. The chain employs TRBV30 and TRBJ2-5; TRBD2 aligns across 7 bases. The CDR3 contains 12 residues. The ends lost 5 bases at V and 4 bases at J; junction bases unmatched: 4. The V gene's germline CDR1 is GTSNPN and CDR2 SVGIG (reference sequence). The CDR3 protein is CAWGGRGETQYF. Here the CDR3 DNA reads TGTGCCTGGGGCGGGAGAGGAGAGACCCAGTACTTC.